This T cell receptor (beta chain) was captured by sequencing in a study of shared clonotypes between healthy human individuals. Study background: Researchers drew samples from a couple of women and a few men aged 18 to 49. Study-wide points: Clonotype sharing among donors was expected to depend on sequencing depth.

At the deep level, the assay was run. Sequencing used immunoSEQ multiplex PCR; TCRdb keeps in-frame clones, though not all of them. Among fewer than 700,000 clones listed, roughly 72% were seen once. This clone has a handful of counts. What it binds is not known. Germline values: CDR1 MGHRA, CDR2 YSYEKL. The CDR3 is made up of 19 amino acids. J was trimmed by 8 bases and V by 3 bases; bases with no gene match: 16. V is TRBV4-1 and J is TRBJ1-4, with 12 bases lining up with TRBD1. The origin of this receptor is a woman aged 40 to 49 in good health. Some clones in this sample may be carry-over from other donors' samples. The sample consisted of PBMCs. The CDR3 region has the DNA TGCGCCAGCAGCCAGGGATTGGGACAGGGGGCGCAATTTGGAGAAAAACTGTTTTTT. As protein: CASSQGLGQGAQFGEKLFF.